These 27 T cell receptor beta chains originate from one sample sequenced in a study of T cell repertoires in cytomegalovirus infection. For these TCRs, the target antigens are not known. MiXCR was run by TCRdb on the reads, yielding one entry per CDR3 protein. The sample lists fewer than 1,000,000 distinct CDR3 sequences; around 30% were seen once. Sequencing was performed on cultured CD8+ T cells from PBMCs, taken from culture after CMV antigen stimulation. Receptor source: a human donor in good health (CMV status not recorded). Some clones in this sample may be carry-over from other donors' samples.

This clonotype was seen repeatedly, ten times or more. The rearrangement joins TRBV7-2 to TRBJ2-7, with TRBD2 as a possible D gene (6 bases). V lost 3 bases, J lost 0 bases, and 12 bases lay in between. The CDR3 is made up of 15 amino acids. The germline gives CDR1 SGHTA, CDR2 FQGNSA. The CDR3 loop is CASSFPTAGSYEQYF. In nucleotides, the CDR3 is TGTGCCAGCAGCTTCCCGACAGCGGGCTCCTACGAGCAGTACTTC.

A few counts support this clonotype. The chain recombines TRBV18 with TRBJ2-6, with 8 bases matching TRBD1. J gave up 12 bases and V 5 bases, and 24 bases lay outside the gene matches. Germline V gene data show CDR1 as KGHSH and CDR2 as LQKENI. This CDR3 has 19 amino acids. CDR3 protein: CASSSAPGQVSSFGAVLTF. The CDR3 nucleotides are TGTGCCAGCTCATCAGCCCCGGGACAGGTATCCTCCTTCGGCGCCGTCCTGACTTTC.

This clonotype was counted ten times or more. V usage is TRBV7-2 and J usage is TRBJ2-1, with a weak D call TRBD1 (6 bases). Trimming took off 5 bases at V and 4 bases at J, with 12 bases between the two ends. CDR1 and CDR2 (germline): SGHTA, FQGNSA. The CDR3 totals 14 residues. The CDR3 nucleotides are TGTGCCAGCAGCCCGGAGGACAGTTACAATGAGCAGTTCTTC. Its translation: CASSPEDSYNEQFF.

This chain joins TRBV2 and TRBJ1-2; 7 bases map to TRBD1. Looked up from germline, CDR1 is SNHLY and CDR2 is FYNNEI. V lost 8 bases to trimming and J lost 0 bases; unmatched junction nucleotides: 9. CDR3 length: 15 residues. This CDR3 reads CASLGTDQPNYGYTF. CDR3 DNA: TGTGCCAGCCTAGGGACAGATCAACCTAACTATGGCTACACCTTC.

The rearrangement uses TRBV20-1 and TRBJ2-1, with 7 bases that match TRBD2. V gave up 3 bases and J gave up 4 bases; unmatched junction bases: 6. CDR1 is DFQATT, CDR2 SNEGSKA, per germline (reference sequence). The CDR3 spans 14 residues. The DNA of the CDR3 is TGCAGTGCTAGGGGTTGGGGGGGGTACAATGAGCAGTTCTTC. This sequence encodes CSARGWGGYNEQFF.

J is TRBJ1-1 and V is TRBV4-2; 7 nucleotides agree with TRBD1. CDR1 and CDR2 from the germline V gene are LGHNA and YNFKEQ. The CDR3 covers 14 residues. Trimming at V came to 3 bases and at J to 7 bases, leaving 8 bases not matched to a gene. CDR3 in amino acids: CASSQTGIANEAFF. The CDR3, as DNA: TGTGCCAGCAGCCAGACAGGGATAGCGAATGAAGCTTTCTTT.

This clonotype was counted between two and nine times. The chain has TRBV15 and TRBJ2-3; D possibly corresponds to TRBD1 (5 bases). Per the germline V gene, CDR1 is LNHNV and CDR2 is YYDKDF (reference sequence). The CDR3 is 13 amino acids. Trimming took 0 bases from V and 5 from J, leaving 6 bases between them. The DNA of the CDR3 is TGTGCCACCAGCAGAGATAGGGGAGATACGCAGTATTTT. Translation gives CATSRDRGDTQYF.

Of note for this clonotype: This may arise from a read error, as a much more abundant clone is one base away. CDR3 loop: CASSFSDISNEQFF. CDR3 DNA: TGTGCCAGCAGTTTTAGCGACATTAGCAATGAGCAGTTCTTC. J is TRBJ2-1 and V is TRBV6-2 or TRBV6-3; D may be TRBD2 (5 bases). Germline V gene lookup returns CDR1 MNHEY and CDR2 SVGEGT. This CDR3 is 14 amino acids long. Trimming took off 4 bases at V and 6 bases at J, with 13 bases between the two ends.

V and J are TRBV9 and TRBJ2-5, with unresolved D. The germline gives CDR1 SGDLS, CDR2 YYNGEE. CDR3 size: 15 residues. V was pared by 0 bases and J by 1 base, with 10 bases between. CDR3 sequence: CASSVVGNLQETQYF. CDR3 nucleotide sequence: TGTGCCAGCAGCGTAGTCGGCAATCTCCAAGAGACCCAGTACTTC.

This clonotype was seen a handful of times. CDR3 nucleotide sequence: TGTGCCAGCAGCTTAGACACGACAGGGAGAGAAAAACTGTTTTTT. Encoded protein: CASSLDTTGREKLFF. The chain is built from TRBV7-9 and TRBJ1-4, with TRBD1 matching over 7 bases. Germline lookup yields CDR1 SEHNR and CDR2 FQNEAQ (reference sequence). The CDR3 has 15 residues. V lost 1 base and J lost 8; bases outside the gene matches: 7. The whole variable domain, filled in from reference TRBV7-9 and TRBJ1-4, reads DTGVSQNPRHKITKRGQNVTFRCDPISEHNRLYWYRQTLGQGPEFLTYFQNEAQLEKSRLLSDRFSAERPKGSFSTLEIQRTEQGDSAMYLCASSLDTTGREKLFFGSGTQLSVL.

This clonotype was observed at least ten times. Written as DNA, the CDR3 is TGTGCCAGCAGCTTAGAGCTAGCGGGCCTCACAGATACGCAGTATTTT. Its translation is CASSLELAGLTDTQYF. This chain links TRBV7-2 with TRBJ2-3; 8 positions match TRBD2. V lost 1 base and J lost 2; bases outside the gene matches: 5. This CDR3 contains 16 residues. Germline V CDR1 and CDR2: SGHTA, FQGNSA.

Only a few counts were recorded for this clonotype. The chain has TRBV4-3 and TRBJ2-1; D is uncertain. Germline loops: CDR1 LGHNA, CDR2 YSLEER. This CDR3 has 16 residues. The germline V and J ends were trimmed by 0 bases and 5 bases, with 14 bases remaining between them. The DNA of the CDR3 is TGCGCCAGCAGCCAAGACCTTAGTAGGAGTGACAATGAGCAGTTCTTC. It codes for CASSQDLSRSDNEQFF.

The table lists this clonotype with a count of one. The chain has TRBV6-1 and TRBJ1-5, with D possibly matching TRBD1 (5 bases). This CDR3 comprises 15 residues. Germline loops: CDR1 MNHNS, CDR2 SASEGT. Trimming removed 3 bases from V and 4 bases from J, with 13 bases in between. CDR3 DNA: TGTGCCAGCAGTGAGACAGACTTGTGGAATCAGCCCCAGCATTTT. Translated, it gives CASSETDLWNQPQHF.

This clonotype was seen many times. The chain links TRBV7-2 to TRBJ2-3; a possible D gene is TRBD1 (6 bases). The CDR3 length is 15 residues. Germline CDR1 reads SGHTA; CDR2 reads FQGNSA. The V and J ends lost 8 bases and 2 bases respectively, with 17 bases between them. The CDR3 loop is CASLAGDWATDTQYF. CDR3 nucleotides: TGTGCCAGCCTAGCAGGGGATTGGGCCACAGATACGCAGTATTTT.

V and J are TRBV18 and TRBJ2-1, with a weak D call TRBD1 (6 bases). Germline assignment: CDR1 KGHSH and CDR2 LQKENI. Trimming pared 6 bases from V and 6 bases from J, leaving 21 bases between. CDR3 length equals 16 residues. The CDR3, as DNA: TGTGCCAGCTCTCCCTCAGGGGATTCCGCGTCCAATGAGCAGTTCTTC. Amino acids: CASSPSGDSASNEQFF.

The count of this clonotype is one. The CDR3: CASSRGTVSGNTIYF. CDR3 DNA: TGCGCCAGCAGCCGGGGGACAGTCTCTGGAAACACCATATATTTT. The V and J genes are TRBV5-1 and TRBJ1-3; 7 nucleotides align to TRBD1. CDR3 length: 15 residues. V lost 4 bases and J lost 0; bases outside the gene matches: 4. The germline V gene has CDR1 SGHRS and CDR2 YFSETQ.

The chain is built from TRBV12-5 and TRBJ2-7, with 13 bases that match TRBD2. V gave up 5 bases and J gave up 2 bases; unmatched junction bases: 27. The V gene's germline CDR1 is LGHNT and CDR2 FRNRAP. The CDR3 sequence is 23 residues long. CDR3 region: CASGPDYYTRLAGGINPTYEQYV. In DNA form, the CDR3 reads TGTGCTAGTGGTCCAGATTACTACACGAGACTAGCGGGGGGCATAAATCCGACCTACGAGCAGTACGTC.

The chain joins TRBV2 to TRBJ2-1; 7 bases agree with TRBD2. The CDR3 runs to 13 residues. Germline CDR1 is SNHLY and CDR2 is FYNNEI. With 8 bases clipped from V and 10 bases from J, the junction kept 11 bases outside the gene matches. The CDR3 protein is CASPPGGSWEQFF. CDR3 sequence (DNA): TGTGCCAGCCCTCCGGGGGGTTCTTGGGAGCAGTTCTTC.

The chain combines TRBV7-9 with TRBJ1-2; D is uncertain. Germline assignment: CDR1 SEHNR and CDR2 FQNEAQ (reference sequence). This CDR3 comprises 16 residues. Trimming removed 1 base at V and 4 bases at J, with 16 bases between. CDR3 coding DNA: TGTGCCAGCAGCTTAGGGTGGGATCGCGGTGGCTATGGCTACACCTTC. Its translation: CASSLGWDRGGYGYTF.

The J gene is TRBJ2-1, the V gene TRBV7-2, with 7 bases matching TRBD1. Germline V CDR1 and CDR2: SGHTA, FQGNSA. Losses at the gene ends were 5 bases for V and 8 bases for J; bases not matched to a gene: 6. The CDR3 loop spans 13 amino acids. The CDR3: CASSPDRPHEQFF. CDR3 bases: TGTGCCAGCAGCCCGGACAGGCCCCATGAGCAGTTCTTC.

For the CDR3, the DNA is TGTGCCAGCAGCCTTACAGCTTCTAGCACAGATACGCAGTATTTT. Its translation is CASSLTASSTDTQYF. The chain is built from TRBV6-8 and TRBJ2-3; D is undetermined. The CDR3 is 15 residues long. V shed 6 bases and J shed 0 bases, with 13 bases lying between them. Germline assignment: CDR1 MNHGY and CDR2 SAAAGT.

The rearrangement joins TRBV6-2 or TRBV6-3 to TRBJ2-5, with TRBD1 matching 10 bases. CDR3 length: 13 amino acids. With V trimmed by 10 bases and J by 4 bases, 6 bases remained unmatched. The germline V gene has CDR1 MNHEY and CDR2 SVGEGT. The CDR3 loop is CATRDRGRETQYF. DNA of the CDR3: TGTGCCACTAGGGACAGGGGTAGAGAGACCCAGTACTTC.

V and J are TRBV7-2 and TRBJ2-1; 7 bases are shared with TRBD1. Per the germline V gene, CDR1 is SGHTA and CDR2 is FQGNSA. The CDR3 totals 15 residues. The trim removed 6 bases at V and 8 bases at J, leaving 13 bases unmatched. The CDR3 spells CASRRQAGGLDEQFF. The CDR3 DNA reads as TGTGCCAGCAGACGTCAAGCAGGGGGTCTCGATGAGCAGTTCTTC.

This chain uses TRBV6-5 with TRBJ2-5; D not certain. CDR1 MNHEY and CDR2 SVGAGI come from the germline V gene. V lost 0 bases, J lost 0 bases, and 5 bases lay in between. This CDR3 comprises 14 residues. CDR3: CASSYSLYQETQYF. The CDR3 DNA follows: TGTGCCAGCAGTTACTCTTTGTACCAAGAGACCCAGTACTTC.

This clonotype was seen more than once but under ten times. J is TRBJ1-4 and V is TRBV7-8; perhaps TRBD1 as D (6 bases). The germline CDR1 and CDR2 sequences are SGHVS and FQNEAQ. This CDR3 spans 14 amino acids. The V end lost 3 bases, the J end lost 8 bases, and 13 bases lay between the germline ends. This chain's CDR3 is CASSLGAPGEKLFF. In DNA form, the CDR3 reads TGTGCCAGCAGCTTGGGGGCCCCGGGCGAAAAACTGTTTTTT.

This chain joins TRBV12-3 or TRBV12-4 and TRBJ2-5; 7 bases are shared with TRBD1. V trimming: 6 bases; J trimming: 0 bases; junction bases outside the gene matches: 7. The CDR3 runs to 15 residues. CDR3 sequence: CASRQLGQHQETQYF. CDR3 nucleotide sequence: TGTGCCAGCAGGCAACTGGGACAGCACCAAGAGACCCAGTACTTC.

This clonotype has a count of ten or more. This chain joins TRBV7-8 and TRBJ2-2; D is unclear. From germline, CDR1 is SGHVS and CDR2 FQNEAQ. Between the trimmed V and J ends, which lost 4 bases and 5 bases, there was a span of 8 bases. The CDR3 is 13 amino acids. CDR3 sequence reads: CASSWKRTGELFF. Written as DNA, the CDR3 is TGTGCCAGCAGCTGGAAGAGGACCGGGGAGCTGTTTTTT.